The 3 T cell receptor beta chains in this list originate from one sample, sequenced in a study of blood T cell repertoires in COVID-19. Data came from immunoSEQ multiplex PCR; TCRdb stores just in-frame clones and leaves some out. The repertoire holds about 130,000 clones, with around nine tenths as singletons. Sequenced material: peripheral blood. The origin of the receptors is a man between 45 and 60 years old with active COVID-19.

This clone was counted once. The V call is TRBV4-1, the J call TRBJ2-7; 7 bases map to TRBD2. Per the germline V gene, CDR1 is MGHRA and CDR2 is YSYEKL. CDR3 length: 13 amino acids. V lost 3 bases and J lost 6; bases outside the gene matches: 5. The CDR3 DNA reads as TGCGCCAGCAGCCACCCCGGGACTATCGAGCAGTACTTC. Residues: CASSHPGTIEQYF.

The J gene is TRBJ1-5, the V gene TRBV28; 7 bases are a match to TRBD1. The ends lost 5 bases at V and 11 bases at J; junction bases unmatched: 15. Germline V lookup: CDR1 MDHEN, CDR2 SYDVKM. This CDR3 contains 15 residues. This CDR3 reads CASSGGPTGSRAQHF. The DNA of the CDR3 is TGTGCCAGCAGTGGGGGGCCGACAGGGTCCCGGGCCCAGCATTTT.

The CDR3 loop is CASRGGPLNEKLFF. CDR3 bases: TGTGCCAGTAGAGGGGGACCACTGAATGAAAAACTGTTTTTT. The chain uses TRBV19 and TRBJ1-4; tentative D call: TRBD1 (6 bases). Trimming removed 6 bases at V and 5 bases at J, with 13 bases between. Germline CDR1 and CDR2: LNHDA and SQIVND (reference sequence). The CDR3 consists of 14 residues.